One and the same sample provided the 16 T cell receptor beta chains below, sequenced in a study of control samples from healthy donors and cancer patients. Measured with immunoSEQ multiplex PCR; TCRdb has only the in-frame clones, and not every one. The sample contains about 140,000 clones, roughly nine tenths of which appear only once. Sequenced sample: blood. Receptors were obtained from a woman aged 25 to 39 in good health.

This chain joins TRBV11-2 and TRBJ2-7; tentatively, D is TRBD2 (6 bases). V was cut by 0 bases and J by 6 bases, with 18 bases left in between. Germline CDR1 SGHAT, CDR2 FQNNGV. The CDR3 consists of 16 residues. CDR3 bases: TGTGCCAGCAGCTTAGATTCGGCTGCCGGAGGGCGCGAGCAGTACTTC. Translated: CASSLDSAAGGREQYF.

CDR3 nucleotide sequence: TGTGCCAGCAGCTACATCCGACAGGGCAATTCACCCCTCCACTTT. Residues: CASSYIRQGNSPLHF. V usage is TRBV14 and J usage is TRBJ1-6; 7 positions match TRBD1. Per germline, CDR1 SGHDN and CDR2 FVKESK. Trimming at V came to 5 bases and at J to 7 bases, leaving 8 bases not matched to a gene. CDR3 length: 15 residues.

V gene TRBV2 combines with J gene TRBJ1-2, with a tentative D call TRBD1 (6 bases). The CDR3 length is 15 residues. Trimming removed 4 bases from V and 4 bases from J, with 16 bases in between. Germline lookup yields CDR1 SNHLY and CDR2 FYNNEI. DNA for the CDR3: TGTGCCAGCAGTGTCGAGGAGGGGGTTGTCTATGGCTACACCTTC. It codes for CASSVEEGVVYGYTF.

This clone was detected once. The chain couples TRBV28 to TRBJ1-5; D unresolved. V shed 6 bases and J shed 2 bases, with 11 bases lying between them. This CDR3 has 14 residues. Germline V gene data show CDR1 as MDHEN and CDR2 as SYDVKM. The CDR3 reads CASRPGSGNQPQHF. The CDR3 nucleotides read TGTGCCAGCAGGCCTGGGAGCGGCAATCAGCCCCAGCATTTT.

The chain is built from TRBV3-1 (or the pseudogene TRBV3-2) and TRBJ1-6; the D is unclear. This CDR3 is 13 amino acids long. The V gene lost 1 base and the J gene lost 8 bases, with 6 bases spanning the gap. CDR1 is LGHDT and CDR2 is YNNKEL in the germline V gene (reference sequence). The CDR3 DNA reads as TGTGCCAGCAGCCAAGGGACTGATTCACCCCTCCACTTT. Its translation is CASSQGTDSPLHF.

The chain employs TRBV2 and TRBJ2-3, with TRBD2 as a possible D gene (6 bases). Germline lookup yields CDR1 SNHLY and CDR2 FYNNEI. The CDR3 sequence is 16 residues long. Trimming cost V 6 bases and J 5 bases, with 21 bases left between them. The DNA of the CDR3 is TGTGCCAGCAGGAAGGGGCTAGCGCCGGAGGTAGATACGCAGTATTTT. Residues: CASRKGLAPEVDTQYF.

The V call is TRBV2, the J call TRBJ2-7; 8 bases match TRBD2. CDR3 size: 15 residues. Per the germline V gene, CDR1 is SNHLY and CDR2 is FYNNEI. V gave up 6 bases and J gave up 2 bases; unmatched junction bases: 9. CDR3 loop: CASSEKTSVAYEQYF. CDR3 bases: TGTGCCAGCAGCGAAAAGACTAGCGTAGCCTACGAGCAGTACTTC.

The sample holds one count of this clone. This chain uses TRBV5-1 with TRBJ2-3, with 10 bases identical to TRBD2. V was pared by 0 bases and J by 1 base, with 8 bases of the junction left unmatched. Germline V CDR1 and CDR2: SGHRS, YFSETQ. The CDR3 spans 18 residues. The CDR3 nucleotides read TGCGCCAGCAGCTTGGTAGGTGGTCTAGCGGGAGGCACAGATACGCAGTATTTT. This sequence encodes CASSLVGGLAGGTDTQYF.

In regard to this clone: The DNA is left out, because the CDR3 cannot be placed on it with certainty; the CDR3 is given as TCRdb lists it. V is TRBV20-1 and J is TRBJ1-2. The germline CDR1 and CDR2 sequences are DFQATT and SNEGSKA (reference sequence). The CDR3 length is 11 residues, termini included. The chain's CDR3 is CSAAARGGYTF.

The chain recombines TRBV27 with TRBJ2-7; a possible D gene is TRBD1 (5 bases). The ends were cut back, 6 bases at V and 3 bases at J, with 18 bases in the middle. This CDR3 comprises 15 residues. CDR1 is MNHEY and CDR2 is SMNVEV in the germline V gene (reference sequence). This CDR3 reads CASSQGTGPFYEQYF. The CDR3 nucleotides read TGTGCCAGCAGCCAAGGCACAGGCCCCTTCTACGAGCAGTACTTC.

V usage is TRBV19 and J usage is TRBJ2-3; D gene ambiguous. The CDR3 spans 16 residues. V gave up 0 bases and J gave up 1 base, with 11 bases separating them. Germline loops: CDR1 LNHDA, CDR2 SQIVND (reference sequence). The CDR3 nucleotides read TGTGCCAGTAGTATAGATCGACTGTCTGGCACAGATACGCAGTATTTT. Translation: CASSIDRLSGTDTQYF. Combining the CDR3 with reference TRBV19 and TRBJ2-3 gives the whole variable domain DGGITQSPKYLFRKEGQNVTLSCEQNLNHDAMYWYRQDPGQGLRLIYYSQIVNDFQKGDIAEGYSVSREKKESFPLTVTSAQKNPTAFYLCASSIDRLSGTDTQYFGPGTRLTVL.

The chain has TRBV6-1 and TRBJ2-7, with TRBD2 as a possible D gene (5 bases). Germline assignment: CDR1 MNHNS and CDR2 SASEGT. V lost 2 bases and J 2 bases, leaving 10 bases between the germline ends. The CDR3 is 14 residues long. Written as DNA, the CDR3 is TGTGCCAGCAGTGAAATAGGACTTGCCTACGAGCAGTACTTC. Protein sequence: CASSEIGLAYEQYF.

This clone has just one count. The rearrangement joins TRBV4-2 to TRBJ2-7; D gene ambiguous. V lost 1 base and J 3 bases, leaving 16 bases between the germline ends. The CDR3 is 16 amino acids. CDR1 is LGHNA, CDR2 YNFKEQ, per germline. The DNA for the CDR3 is TGTGCCAGCAGCCAAGCGCTGTCCGGACCCTACTACGAGCAGTACTTC. It codes for CASSQALSGPYYEQYF.

This chain joins TRBV24-1 and TRBJ2-1; a possible D gene is TRBD2 (5 bases). The V gene's germline CDR1 is KGHDR and CDR2 SFDVKD. Trimming removed 0 bases from V and 7 bases from J, with 15 bases in between. There are 16 residues in the CDR3. CDR3 residues: CATSDLWPKSGNEQFF. CDR3 bases: TGTGCCACCAGTGATTTGTGGCCTAAGTCGGGAAATGAGCAGTTCTTC.

CDR3: CASSPTGATDTQYF. The CDR3 coding sequence is TGTGCCAGCTCACCTACCGGGGCCACAGATACGCAGTATTTT. The V gene is TRBV18, the J gene TRBJ2-3; D may correspond to TRBD1 or TRBD2 (5 bases each). This CDR3 comprises 14 residues. The germline V and J ends were trimmed by 3 bases and 2 bases, with 9 bases remaining between them. In germline, CDR1 is KGHSH, CDR2 LQKENI.

CDR3 region: CASSASSRIANTGELFF. The CDR3 coding sequence is TGTGCCAGCAGCGCGTCTAGCCGAATCGCGAACACCGGGGAGCTGTTTTTT. The J gene is TRBJ2-2, the V gene TRBV7-6; weak D call: TRBD2 (5 bases). This CDR3 spans 17 amino acids. Germline lookup yields CDR1 SGHVS and CDR2 FNYEAQ. The V and J ends lost 5 bases and 0 bases respectively, with 16 bases between them.